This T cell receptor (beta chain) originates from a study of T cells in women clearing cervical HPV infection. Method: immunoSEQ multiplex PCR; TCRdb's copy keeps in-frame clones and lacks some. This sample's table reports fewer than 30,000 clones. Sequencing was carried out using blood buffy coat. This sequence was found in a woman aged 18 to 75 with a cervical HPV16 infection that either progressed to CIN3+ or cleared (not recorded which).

Incomplete CDR3 DNA: TGCAGTGCTCCCATAAAACGCGGCTACAATCAGCCC. This encodes CSAPIKRGYNQP. Given in full, the CDR3 is CSAPIKRGYNQPQHF. This rearrangement joins TRBV20-1 to TRBJ1-5, with no clear D. The read terminates 3 residues before the CDR3 end, so the remaining end is supplied by the germline J gene. V lost 5 bases and J 3 bases, leaving 17 bases between the germline ends. In germline, CDR1 is DFQATT, CDR2 SNEGSKA (reference sequence). CDR3 size: 15 residues.